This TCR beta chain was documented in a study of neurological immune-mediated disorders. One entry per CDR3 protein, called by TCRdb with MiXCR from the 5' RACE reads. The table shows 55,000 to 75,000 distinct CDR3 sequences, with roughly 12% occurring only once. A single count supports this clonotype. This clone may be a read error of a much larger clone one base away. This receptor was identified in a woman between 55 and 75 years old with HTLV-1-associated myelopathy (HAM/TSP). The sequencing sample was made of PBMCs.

The CDR3 loop is CASSGQVLINEQFF. As DNA, the CDR3 is TGCGCCAGCAGCGGGCAGGTGCTAATCAATGAGCAGTTCTTC. The V call is TRBV10-2, the J call TRBJ2-1; D gene unclear. The germline V gene has CDR1 WSHSY and CDR2 SAAADI. The CDR3 sequence is 14 residues long. Trimming removed 6 bases at V and 6 bases at J, with 15 bases between.